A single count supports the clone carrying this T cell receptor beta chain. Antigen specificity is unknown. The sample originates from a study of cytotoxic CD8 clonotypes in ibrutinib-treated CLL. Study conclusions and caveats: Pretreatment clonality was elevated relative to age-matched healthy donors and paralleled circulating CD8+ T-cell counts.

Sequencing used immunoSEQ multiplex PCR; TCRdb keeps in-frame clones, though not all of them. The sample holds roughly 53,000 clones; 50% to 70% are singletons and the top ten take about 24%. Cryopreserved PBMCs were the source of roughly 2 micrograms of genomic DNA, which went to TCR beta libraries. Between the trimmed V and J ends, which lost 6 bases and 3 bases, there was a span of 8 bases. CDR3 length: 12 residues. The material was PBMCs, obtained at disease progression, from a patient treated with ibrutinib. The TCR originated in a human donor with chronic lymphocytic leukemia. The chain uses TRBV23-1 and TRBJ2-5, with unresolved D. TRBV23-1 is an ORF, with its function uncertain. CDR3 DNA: TGCGCCAGCAGCCCTCGAAAAGAGACCCAGTACTTC. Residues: CASSPRKETQYF.